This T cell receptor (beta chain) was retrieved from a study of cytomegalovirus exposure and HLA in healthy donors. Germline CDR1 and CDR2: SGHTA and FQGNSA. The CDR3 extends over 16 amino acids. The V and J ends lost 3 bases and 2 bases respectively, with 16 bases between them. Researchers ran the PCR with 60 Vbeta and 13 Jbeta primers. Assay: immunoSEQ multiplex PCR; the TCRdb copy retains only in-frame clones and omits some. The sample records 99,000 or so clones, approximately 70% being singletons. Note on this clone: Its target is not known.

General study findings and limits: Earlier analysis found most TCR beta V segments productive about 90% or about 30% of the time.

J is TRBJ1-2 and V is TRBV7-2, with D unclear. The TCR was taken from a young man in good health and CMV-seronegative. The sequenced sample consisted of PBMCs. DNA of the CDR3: TGTGCCAGCAGCTTTTCAGGCAGTCGTTTGAACTATGGCTACACCTTC. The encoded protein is CASSFSGSRLNYGYTF.